What follows describes a single T cell receptor beta chain. With 1 base clipped from V and 3 bases from J, the junction kept 2 bases outside the gene matches. The CDR3 length is 15 residues. Germline-derived CDR1 and CDR2 are SGHTA and FQGNSA. The source of the sample is a study of blood T cell repertoires in COVID-19. Clones were sequenced by immunoSEQ multiplex PCR, and TCRdb holds only the in-frame ones, with some missing. The sample holds tens of thousands of clones, more than 65% seen once. The sequenced sample was peripheral blood. This TCR derives from a man aged 45-65 years with active or convalescent COVID-19. V and J are TRBV7-2 and TRBJ1-2, with 10 bases that match TRBD1. CDR3 DNA: TGTGCCAGCAGCTTAGTTGGGACAGGGGACTATGGCTACACCTTC. Translating it yields CASSLVGTGDYGYTF.